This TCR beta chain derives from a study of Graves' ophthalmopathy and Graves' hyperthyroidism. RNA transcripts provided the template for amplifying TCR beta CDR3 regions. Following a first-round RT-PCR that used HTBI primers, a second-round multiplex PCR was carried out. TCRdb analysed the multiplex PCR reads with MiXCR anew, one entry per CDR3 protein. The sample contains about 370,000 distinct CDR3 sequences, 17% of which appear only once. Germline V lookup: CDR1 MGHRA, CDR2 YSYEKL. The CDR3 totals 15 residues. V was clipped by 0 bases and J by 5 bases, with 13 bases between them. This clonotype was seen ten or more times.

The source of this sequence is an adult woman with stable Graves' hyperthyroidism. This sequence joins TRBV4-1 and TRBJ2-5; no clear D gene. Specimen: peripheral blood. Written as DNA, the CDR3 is TGCGCCAGCAGCCAAGAAAGGTCCGTCTGGGAGACCCAGTACTTC. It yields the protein CASSQERSVWETQYF.